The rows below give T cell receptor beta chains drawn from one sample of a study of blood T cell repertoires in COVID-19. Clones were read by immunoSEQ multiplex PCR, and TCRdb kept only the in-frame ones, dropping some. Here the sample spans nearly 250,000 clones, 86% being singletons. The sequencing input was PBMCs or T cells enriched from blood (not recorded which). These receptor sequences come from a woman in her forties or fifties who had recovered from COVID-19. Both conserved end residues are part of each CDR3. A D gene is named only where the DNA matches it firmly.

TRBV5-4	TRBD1	CASSSGDRGSGNTIYF
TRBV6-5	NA	CASSYGGPGELFF
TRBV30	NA	CAWSPEAAYGYTF
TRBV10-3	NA	CAISGGGTNEKLFF
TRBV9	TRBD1	CASSVSGTARSYEQYF
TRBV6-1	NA	CASSESYGELFF
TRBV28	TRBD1	CASSNTQGRETQYF
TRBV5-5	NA	CASSLDRTAGVLEQYF
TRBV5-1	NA	CASSLSGDQPQHF
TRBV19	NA	CASSMWVSAETQYF
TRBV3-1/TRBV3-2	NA	CASSQDRVTGNTIYF
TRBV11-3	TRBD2	CASSLAGDFDEQFF
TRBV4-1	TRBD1	CASSQEMTGSYGYTF
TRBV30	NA	CAWMPLGGNNEKLFF
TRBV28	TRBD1	CASFLQQGAGNQPQHF
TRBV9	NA	CASSARDSSSDEQYF
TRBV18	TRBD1	CASSPTGTAYYGYTF
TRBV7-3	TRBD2	CASSSGLANNEQFF
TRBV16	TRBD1	CASSQSRQGGLYEQYF
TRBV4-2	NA	CASSPPTTGNYGYTF
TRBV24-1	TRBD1	CATSDLGTGTEDTQYF
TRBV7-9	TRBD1	CASRGTEYGYTF
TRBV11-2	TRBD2	CASSSRTSGLYPHEQYF
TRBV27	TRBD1	CASSSRQGDGANVLTF
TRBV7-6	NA	CASSVTRGNEKLFF
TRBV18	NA	CASSPGTRSDTQYF
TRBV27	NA	CASSLVRTGELFF
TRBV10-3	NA	CAISDVGAGDTQYF
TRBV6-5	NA	CASSSPGGLYGYTF
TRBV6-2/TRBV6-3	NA	CASSYLAGDEQFF
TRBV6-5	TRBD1	CASRIDRVRGYTF
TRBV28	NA	CASSLPGIYGYTF